This entry describes one TCR beta chain. Its antigen remains unknown. This specimen includes other DNA sequences encoding the same CDR3. This sample is drawn from a study of cytomegalovirus exposure and HLA in healthy donors. Notes on the study in general: Later analysis placed DRB1 highest and HLA-C lowest in TCR association rates, which differed by HLA locus. TCR beta V segments were, for the most part, productive about 87% or about 30% of the time in an earlier analysis. Follow-up analysis later connected one missense variant in DCLRE1C with trimming of TCR beta V- and J-genes. Later analysis showed most CMV-associated TCR beta chains appearing HLA-restricted.

Germline CDR1 is SGHNT and CDR2 is YYREEE (reference sequence). CDR3 size: 13 residues. Trimming took 1 base from V and 8 from J; bases not matched to a gene: 1. The PCR employed 60 Vbeta primers together with 13 Jbeta primers. This table comes from immunoSEQ multiplex PCR, and its TCRdb copy is limited to in-frame clones, with some not included. The sample holds about 190,000 clones; 80% to 85% are singletons and the top ten take around 0.99%. What was sequenced was PBMCs. V is TRBV5-4 and J is TRBJ2-4, with 9 positions matching TRBD1. This TCR derives from a woman in her thirties or forties in good health and CMV-seronegative. The CDR3 DNA is TGTGCCAGCAGCTTGACAGGGGGCGACATTCAGTACTTC. Translating it yields CASSLTGGDIQYF.